One TCR beta chain is described in this entry. The antigen is unknown. Sequencing used immunoSEQ multiplex PCR; TCRdb keeps in-frame clones, though not all of them. The repertoire has approximately 120,000 clones, approximately 93% of them found once; the top ten carry about 0.86%. The source of the sample is a study of T cell responses to AZD1222 COVID-19 vaccine. The CDR3 covers 14 residues. Per the germline V gene, CDR1 is MDHEN and CDR2 is SYDVKM. The V gene end was trimmed by 5 bases and the J gene end by 4 bases; junction bases not matched to a gene: 6. Findings of the study overall: Donors were largely white British and mainly female; clonal diversity was possibly underestimated.

The sequencing here drew on peripheral blood, taken on day 0 of AZD1222 vaccination. This TCR was recovered from an adult in good health. The chain joins TRBV28 to TRBJ1-2; TRBD1 aligns across 8 bases. CDR3 nucleotide sequence: TGTGCCAGCAGTCCATTGACAGGGGCCTATGGCTACACCTTC. Its protein product is CASSPLTGAYGYTF.